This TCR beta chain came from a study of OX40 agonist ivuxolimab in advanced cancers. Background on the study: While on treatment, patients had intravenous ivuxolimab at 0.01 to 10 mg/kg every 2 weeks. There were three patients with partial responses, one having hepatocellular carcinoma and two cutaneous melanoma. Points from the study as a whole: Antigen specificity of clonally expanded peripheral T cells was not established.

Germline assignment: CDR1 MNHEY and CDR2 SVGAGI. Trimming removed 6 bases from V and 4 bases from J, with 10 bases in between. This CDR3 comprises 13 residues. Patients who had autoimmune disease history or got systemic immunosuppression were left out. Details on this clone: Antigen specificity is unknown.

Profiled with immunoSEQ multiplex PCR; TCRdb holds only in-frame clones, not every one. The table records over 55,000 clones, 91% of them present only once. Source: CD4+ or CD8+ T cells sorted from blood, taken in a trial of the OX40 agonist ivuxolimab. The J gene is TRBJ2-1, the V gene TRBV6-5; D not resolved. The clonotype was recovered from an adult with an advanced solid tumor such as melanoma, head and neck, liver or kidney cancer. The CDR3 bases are TGTGCCAGCAGCCAAACGAGGTACAATGAGCAGTTCTTC. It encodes CASSQTRYNEQFF.